This record covers a single T cell receptor beta chain. Its specificity is not known. The sample belongs to a study of T cell responses to AZD1222 COVID-19 vaccine. CDR3 length equals 15 residues. Germline CDR1 reads SGHTA; CDR2 reads FQGNSA. Trimming shortened V by 7 bases and J by 3 bases, and 18 bases separated the two germline ends. Here immunoSEQ multiplex PCR was the method, and the copy in TCRdb shows in-frame clones only, minus some. The sample holds nearly 200,000 clones, 90% to 95% seen once. Study-wide points: Donor demographics were predominantly white British with a female majority; clonal diversity may be underestimated.

The chain combines TRBV7-2 with TRBJ1-1; no clear D gene. The sample here was peripheral blood, taken 28 days after the second AZD1222 dose. The source of this sequence is an adult who received the AZD1222 COVID-19 vaccine. The CDR3 DNA reads TGTGCCAGCATGGGCAGTGGGGTTTGGGACACTGAAGCTTTCTTT. Protein sequence: CASMGSGVWDTEAFF.